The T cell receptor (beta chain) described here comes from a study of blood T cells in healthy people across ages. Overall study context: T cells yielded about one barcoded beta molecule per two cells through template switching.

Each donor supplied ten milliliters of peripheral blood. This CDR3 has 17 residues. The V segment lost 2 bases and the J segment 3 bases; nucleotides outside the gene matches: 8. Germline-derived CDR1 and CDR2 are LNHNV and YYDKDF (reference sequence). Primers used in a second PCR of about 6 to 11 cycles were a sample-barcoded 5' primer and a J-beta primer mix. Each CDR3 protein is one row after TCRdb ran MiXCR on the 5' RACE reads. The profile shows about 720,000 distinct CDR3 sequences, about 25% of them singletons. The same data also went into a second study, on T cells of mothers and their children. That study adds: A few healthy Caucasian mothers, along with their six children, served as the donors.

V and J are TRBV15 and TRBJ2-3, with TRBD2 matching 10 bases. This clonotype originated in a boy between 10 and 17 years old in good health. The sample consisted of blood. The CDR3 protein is CATSRKAGGALTDTQYF. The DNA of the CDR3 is TGTGCCACCAGCAGAAAAGCGGGGGGGGCTTTGACAGATACGCAGTATTTT.